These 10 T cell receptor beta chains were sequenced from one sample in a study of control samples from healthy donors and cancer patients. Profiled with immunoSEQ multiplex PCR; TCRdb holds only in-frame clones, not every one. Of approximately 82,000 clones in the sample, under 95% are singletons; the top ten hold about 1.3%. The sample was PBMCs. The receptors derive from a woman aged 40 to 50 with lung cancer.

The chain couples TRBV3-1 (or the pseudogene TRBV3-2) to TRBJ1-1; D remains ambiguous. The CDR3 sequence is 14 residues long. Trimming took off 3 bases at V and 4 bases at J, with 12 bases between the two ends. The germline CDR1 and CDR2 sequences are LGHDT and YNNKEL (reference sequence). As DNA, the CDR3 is TGTGCCAGCAGCCAGGCTACTTGGGGCACTGAAGCTTTCTTT. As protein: CASSQATWGTEAFF.

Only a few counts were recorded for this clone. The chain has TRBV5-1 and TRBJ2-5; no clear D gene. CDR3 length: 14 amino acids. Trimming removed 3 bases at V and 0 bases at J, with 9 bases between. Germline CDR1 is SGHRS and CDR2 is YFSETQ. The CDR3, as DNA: TGCGCCAGCAGCTGGGGTATTGACCAAGAGACCCAGTACTTC. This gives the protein CASSWGIDQETQYF.

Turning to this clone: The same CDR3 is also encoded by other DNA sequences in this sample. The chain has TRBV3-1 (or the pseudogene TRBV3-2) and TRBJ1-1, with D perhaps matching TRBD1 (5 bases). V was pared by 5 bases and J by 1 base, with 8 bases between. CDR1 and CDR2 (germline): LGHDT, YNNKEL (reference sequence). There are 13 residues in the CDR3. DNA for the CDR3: TGTGCCAGCAGCTCAGGGAAGAACACTGAAGCTTTCTTT. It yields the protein CASSSGKNTEAFF.

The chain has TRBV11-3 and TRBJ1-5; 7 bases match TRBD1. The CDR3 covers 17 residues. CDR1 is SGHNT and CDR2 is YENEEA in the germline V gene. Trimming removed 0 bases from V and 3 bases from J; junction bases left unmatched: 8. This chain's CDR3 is CASSLEPGTVYNQPQHF. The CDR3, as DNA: TGTGCCAGCAGCTTAGAACCCGGGACAGTGTACAATCAGCCCCAGCATTTT.

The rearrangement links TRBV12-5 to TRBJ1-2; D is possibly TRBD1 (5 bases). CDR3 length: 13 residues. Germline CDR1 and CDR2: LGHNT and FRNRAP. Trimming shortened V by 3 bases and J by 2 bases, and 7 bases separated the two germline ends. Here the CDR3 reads CASGFSGNYGYTF. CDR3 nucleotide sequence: TGTGCTAGTGGTTTTTCAGGGAACTATGGCTACACCTTC.

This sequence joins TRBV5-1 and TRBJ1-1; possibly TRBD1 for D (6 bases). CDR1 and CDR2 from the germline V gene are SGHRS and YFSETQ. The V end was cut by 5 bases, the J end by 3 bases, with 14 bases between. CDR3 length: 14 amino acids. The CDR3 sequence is CASRPRGGDTEAFF. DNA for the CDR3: TGCGCCAGCAGACCAAGAGGGGGGGACACTGAAGCTTTCTTT.

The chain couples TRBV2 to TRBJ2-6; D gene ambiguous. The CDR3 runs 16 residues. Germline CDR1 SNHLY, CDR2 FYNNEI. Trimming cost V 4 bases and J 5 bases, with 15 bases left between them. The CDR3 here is CASSVRTHPWANVLTF. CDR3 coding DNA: TGTGCCAGCAGTGTCCGAACACACCCCTGGGCCAACGTCCTGACTTTC. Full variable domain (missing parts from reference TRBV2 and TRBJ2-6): EPEVTQTPSHQVTQMGQEVILRCVPISNHLYFYWYRQILGQKVEFLVSFYNNEISEKSEIFDDQFSVERPDGSNFTLKIRSTKLEDSAMYFCASSVRTHPWANVLTFGAGSRLTVL.

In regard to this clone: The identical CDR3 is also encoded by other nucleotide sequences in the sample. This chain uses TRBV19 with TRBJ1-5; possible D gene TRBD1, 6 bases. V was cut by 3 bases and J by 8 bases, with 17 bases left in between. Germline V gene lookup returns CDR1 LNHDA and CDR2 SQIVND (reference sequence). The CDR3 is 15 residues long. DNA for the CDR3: TGTGCCAGTAGTATCGGCGGGGGGGGCGGTGAGCCCCAGCATTTT. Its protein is CASSIGGGGGEPQHF. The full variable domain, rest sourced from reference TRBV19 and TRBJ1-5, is DGGITQSPKYLFRKEGQNVTLSCEQNLNHDAMYWYRQDPGQGLRLIYYSQIVNDFQKGDIAEGYSVSREKKESFPLTVTSAQKNPTAFYLCASSIGGGGGEPQHFGDGTRLSIL.

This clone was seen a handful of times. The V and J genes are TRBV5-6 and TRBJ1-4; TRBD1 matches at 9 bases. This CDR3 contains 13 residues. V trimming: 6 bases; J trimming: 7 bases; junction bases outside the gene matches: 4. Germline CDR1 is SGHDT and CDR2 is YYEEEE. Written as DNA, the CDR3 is TGTGCCAGCACCTTACAGGGGGCTGAAAAACTGTTTTTT. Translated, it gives CASTLQGAEKLFF.

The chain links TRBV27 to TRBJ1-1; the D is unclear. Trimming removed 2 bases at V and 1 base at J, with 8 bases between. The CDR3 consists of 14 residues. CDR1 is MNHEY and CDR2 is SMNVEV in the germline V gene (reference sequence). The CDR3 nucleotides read TGTGCCAGCAGTTTAGGGCGGGAGAACACTGAAGCTTTCTTT. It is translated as CASSLGRENTEAFF.